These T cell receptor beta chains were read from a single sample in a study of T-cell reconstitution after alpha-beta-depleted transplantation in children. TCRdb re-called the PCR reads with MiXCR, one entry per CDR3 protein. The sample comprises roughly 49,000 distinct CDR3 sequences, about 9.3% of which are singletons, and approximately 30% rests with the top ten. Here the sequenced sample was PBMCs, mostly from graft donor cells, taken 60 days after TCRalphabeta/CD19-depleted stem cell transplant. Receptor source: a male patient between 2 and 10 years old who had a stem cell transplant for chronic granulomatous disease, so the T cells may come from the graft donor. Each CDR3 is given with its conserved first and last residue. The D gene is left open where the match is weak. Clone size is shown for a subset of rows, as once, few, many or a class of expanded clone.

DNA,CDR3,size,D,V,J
TGTGCCAGCAGTTTAAGTAGGATGAGGACTAGCGGGGGAACCGGGGAGCTGTTTTTT,CASSLSRMRTSGGTGELFF,few,TRBD2,TRBV27,TRBJ2-2
TGCAGTGCTACTAGCGGGTTTTACAATGAGCAGTTCTTC,CSATSGFYNEQFF,many,TRBD2,TRBV20-1,TRBJ2-1
TGCAGCGCCGAGGTGGGGCCTGAAGCTTTCTTT,CSAEVGPEAFF,many,NA,TRBV29-1,TRBJ1-1
TGTGCCAGCAGTTTGAGCCATTACAATGAGCAGTTCTTC,CASSLSHYNEQFF,few,NA,TRBV12-3/TRBV12-4,TRBJ2-1
TGTGCCACCAGTGCACGGACGGAACACAATGAGCAGTTCTTC,CATSARTEHNEQFF,many,NA,TRBV24-1,TRBJ2-1
TGCGCCAGCAGCGTCGGACTAGCGGCCTACGAGCAGTACTTC,CASSVGLAAYEQYF,many,TRBD2,TRBV5-1,TRBJ2-7
TGTGCCACCAGGGGTCAAGGGTCAAGCAATGAGCAGTTCTTC,CATRGQGSSNEQFF,once,NA,TRBV24-1,TRBJ2-1
TGCGCCAGCAGCCCCGGGTCACAGGGGTTCTACGAGCAGTACTTC,CASSPGSQGFYEQYF,many,TRBD1,TRBV4-3,TRBJ2-7
TGCGCCAGCAGCCAAGTTAGCAGACAGCCCACAGATACGCAGTATTTT,CASSQVSRQPTDTQYF,many,NA,TRBV4-1,TRBJ2-3
TGTGCCAGCATCCTCGGGACTAGCGAGATCAATGAGCAGTTCTTC,CASILGTSEINEQFF,many,TRBD2,TRBV28,TRBJ2-1
TGTGCCAGCACCCAGGGGTTTCGACTATCTGGGGCCAACGTCCTGACTTTC,CASTQGFRLSGANVLTF,many,NA,TRBV12-3/TRBV12-4,TRBJ2-6
TGTGCCAGCAGTTTTTCCGCCAAAAACATTCAGTACTTC,CASSFSAKNIQYF,many,NA,TRBV27,TRBJ2-4
TGTGCCAGCAGCCCACGCGGGGACACAGATACGCAGTATTTT,CASSPRGDTDTQYF,many,NA,TRBV11-2,TRBJ2-3
TGTGCCAGCAGTTCCCCTAGTTCGGGAGTGGCGTACTTC,CASSSPSSGVAYF,many,NA,TRBV6-5,TRBJ2-7
TGTGCCACCAGCAGAGGTCGTAGGTTTGGTGCCGGGGAGCTGTTTTTT,CATSRGRRFGAGELFF,NA,NA,TRBV15,TRBJ2-2
TGCGCCAGCCGCGGGATCCCAAGCTCCTACGAGCAGTACTTC,CASRGIPSSYEQYF,few,NA,TRBV5-1,TRBJ2-7
TGTGCCAGCAGTTACTCAGGGGGCACAGATACGCAGTATTTT,CASSYSGGTDTQYF,many,NA,TRBV6-5,TRBJ2-3
TGTGCCAGCAGCTCTCGACGGGGGGAAGAGACCCAGTACTTC,CASSSRRGEETQYF,many,TRBD2,TRBV3-1,TRBJ2-5
TGTGCCAGCAGTTTTAACAGGGACCACGAGCAGTACTTC,CASSFNRDHEQYF,many,NA,TRBV27,TRBJ2-7
TGTGCCAGTAGTGATTACAGGGTCGGCAATCAGCCCCAGCATTTT,CASSDYRVGNQPQHF,NA,NA,TRBV19,TRBJ1-5
TGTGCCAGCAGCAAAAAAAAAAAAGGGACAGCGAACACCGGGGAGCTGTTTTTT,CASSKKKKGTANTGELFF,NA,NA,TRBV21-1,TRBJ2-2
TGTGCCAGCAACCCAGGGGGTGGTAGGGGCTACACCTTC,CASNPGGGRGYTF,many,TRBD1,TRBV28,TRBJ1-2
TGTGCCAGCAGTCCGGAGGTGGGGTTACTAGGCGAGCAGTACTTC,CASSPEVGLLGEQYF,many,NA,TRBV28,TRBJ2-7
TGCAGTGCTAGATTTGCCGCCGGGGGGCAGTTCTCCTACGAGCAGTACTTC,CSARFAAGGQFSYEQYF,few,NA,TRBV20-1,TRBJ2-7
TGTGCCAGCAGCTTAGTTGCGGGAGGGCCACTCTACGAGCAGTACTTC,CASSLVAGGPLYEQYF,NA,TRBD2,TRBV7-2,TRBJ2-7
TGCAGTGCTAGAGGGCCGACCAGACTAGCGGGACAGGAGACCCAGTACTTC,CSARGPTRLAGQETQYF,many,TRBD2,TRBV20-1,TRBJ2-5
TGTGCCAGAATCCTCATCCGGGACAGGAGAACAGATACGCAGTATTTT,CARILIRDRRTDTQYF,few,TRBD1,TRBV12-3/TRBV12-4,TRBJ2-3
TGCGCCAGCAGCTTGGATCCAGGGGCCTACGAGCAGTACTTC,CASSLDPGAYEQYF,many,NA,TRBV5-1,TRBJ2-7
TGTGCCAGCAGTTCCCCGGCTAGCGGGAGTTTCAAGCAGTACTTC,CASSSPASGSFKQYF,NA,TRBD2,TRBV27,TRBJ2-7
TGCAGTGCTAGTGAAGGTTGGCGCTACAATGAGCAGTTCTTC,CSASEGWRYNEQFF,NA,NA,TRBV20-1,TRBJ2-1
TGCAGTGCTAGGGACTGGGCCATGGGGGAGGCGAATCAGCCCCAGCATTTT,CSARDWAMGEANQPQHF,NA,NA,TRBV20-1,TRBJ1-5
TGTGCCAGCAGCCAAGGGCCAGCGGGAAATCAGCCCCAGCATTTT,CASSQGPAGNQPQHF,many,NA,TRBV3-1,TRBJ1-5
TGTGCCAGCAGCCCCTCTAGCGGGAGGGCTGGGAATGAGCAGTTCTTC,CASSPSSGRAGNEQFF,many,TRBD2,TRBV7-2,TRBJ2-1
TGTGCCAGCAGTTACAGGGGTAACTATGGCTACACCTTC,CASSYRGNYGYTF,few,TRBD1,TRBV27,TRBJ1-2
TGTGCCAGCAGGTTAGCAGCAGGGGCCAACGTCCTGACTTTC,CASRLAAGANVLTF,many,NA,TRBV12-3/TRBV12-4,TRBJ2-6
TGTGCCAGCAGCAAAGTCCCCTTTACTAGCGGGCATTACAATGAGCAGTTCTTC,CASSKVPFTSGHYNEQFF,once,NA,TRBV21-1,TRBJ2-1
TGTGCCACCAGCAGAGGGACAGGGCTGGGGGAGACCCAGTACTTC,CATSRGTGLGETQYF,NA,TRBD1,TRBV15,TRBJ2-5
TGTGCCAGCTCACCACGGGGACTAGCGAAGAGCACAGATACGCAGTATTTT,CASSPRGLAKSTDTQYF,few,TRBD2,TRBV18,TRBJ2-3
TGCGCCAGCAGCTTTGCTTTGGGGGGCGCCTACAATGAGCAGTTCTTC,CASSFALGGAYNEQFF,medium-sized,NA,TRBV5-1,TRBJ2-1
TGTGCCAGCAGTTCAAACCGACTATCTAGCAATCAGCCCCAGCATTTT,CASSSNRLSSNQPQHF,many,NA,TRBV12-3/TRBV12-4,TRBJ1-5
TGTGCCAGCAGCTTACAAGTTCTAACGGGGCCCCAGCATTTT,CASSLQVLTGPQHF,NA,NA,TRBV7-6,TRBJ1-5
TGTGCCAGCAGCCACCACGGGGCAGGGCAATATGAGCAGTTCTTC,CASSHHGAGQYEQFF,few,NA,TRBV12-3/TRBV12-4,TRBJ2-1
TGCAGTGCTAGAGGAGACAGGGGCCTGGGGAATGAGCAGTTCTTC,CSARGDRGLGNEQFF,NA,TRBD1,TRBV20-1,TRBJ2-1
TGTGCCAGCTCACCACAGAAGACAGACAACTATGGCTACACCTTC,CASSPQKTDNYGYTF,NA,NA,TRBV18,TRBJ1-2
TGTGCCAGCAGTTACTCGTTCAGGGCCCGGAATCAGCCCCAGCATTTT,CASSYSFRARNQPQHF,many,NA,TRBV6-2/TRBV6-3,TRBJ1-5
TGCAGTGCTAGAGATAGAGGTATTACCTACGAGCAGTACTTC,CSARDRGITYEQYF,many,NA,TRBV20-1,TRBJ2-7
TGTGCCAGCTCTCTTTTGACGGTGAACAATGAGCAGTTCTTC,CASSLLTVNNEQFF,few,NA,TRBV5-5,TRBJ2-1
TGCGCCAGCAGAGAGGGGTTTGAAGAGACCCAGTACTTC,CASREGFEETQYF,many,NA,TRBV5-1,TRBJ2-5
TGTGCCTGGGGGACAGGGGTCGATCAGCCCCAGCATTTT,CAWGTGVDQPQHF,NA,TRBD1,TRBV30,TRBJ1-5